The rows below give T cell receptor beta chains drawn from one sample of a study of blood T cell repertoires in COVID-19. Here immunoSEQ multiplex PCR was the method, and the copy in TCRdb shows in-frame clones only, minus some. The sample shows fewer than 200,000 clones, 77% of them seen only once. Material for sequencing was peripheral blood. The origin of the receptors is a man aged 65-85 years with acute or convalescent COVID-19. The CDR3 runs from the conserved cysteine through the conserved F or W. D genes are given only for firm matches. Part of the rows lack a size; the others show once, few, many or a class for expanded clones.

D gene,V gene,clone size,J gene,CDR3 protein,CDR3 DNA
TRBD2,TRBV7-8,once,TRBJ2-7,CASSLLAGGPLTYEQYF,TGTGCCAGCAGCTTACTAGCGGGAGGTCCCCTAACCTACGAGCAGTACTTC
TRBD1,TRBV15,NA,TRBJ2-6,CATSKDREDGANVLTF,TGTGCCACCAGCAAGGACAGGGAGGATGGGGCCAACGTCCTGACTTTC
TRBD1,TRBV6-1,NA,TRBJ2-3,CASRPGTGTDTQYF,TGTGCCAGCAGACCCGGGACAGGGACAGATACGCAGTATTTT
TRBD1,TRBV6-1,NA,TRBJ2-6,CASSAQGARGANVLTF,TGTGCCAGCAGTGCACAGGGGGCGCGTGGGGCCAACGTCCTGACTTTC
NA,TRBV2,NA,TRBJ1-4,CASRRGFNEKLFF,TGTGCCAGTAGGAGGGGATTTAATGAAAAACTGTTTTTT
NA,TRBV19,NA,TRBJ1-2,CASTAKRRGTNYGYTF,TGTGCCAGTACCGCAAAGAGGAGGGGAACGAACTATGGCTACACCTTC
NA,TRBV6-5,few,TRBJ2-1,CASSYSSTRDSNEQFF,TGTGCCAGCAGTTACTCGAGTACCCGAGACAGCAATGAGCAGTTCTTC
TRBD2,TRBV7-9,NA,TRBJ2-1,CASSLVGTSGYNEQFF,TGTGCCAGCAGCTTAGTTGGGACTAGCGGCTACAATGAGCAGTTCTTC
NA,TRBV3-1/TRBV3-2,NA,TRBJ1-5,CASSQSTGGASNQPQHF,TGTGCCAGCAGCCAATCTACTGGAGGAGCTAGCAATCAGCCCCAGCATTTT
TRBD1,TRBV4-3,NA,TRBJ1-4,CASSQNLQGAVEKLFF,TGCGCCAGCAGCCAGAACTTACAGGGGGCGGTAGAAAAACTGTTTTTT
TRBD2,TRBV11-3,NA,TRBJ2-1,CASSTRTSVLIGNEQFF,TGTGCCAGCAGCACCCGGACTAGCGTCCTCATAGGCAATGAGCAGTTCTTC
NA,TRBV20-1,NA,TRBJ1-3,CSAPQGNTIYF,TGCAGTGCGCCACAGGGAAACACCATATATTTT
NA,TRBV10-3,NA,TRBJ1-2,CAISELSGAINYGYTF,TGTGCCATCAGTGAGTTGTCAGGGGCGATTAACTATGGCTACACCTTC
NA,TRBV18,NA,TRBJ2-5,CASSPTEGSLGETQYF,TGTGCCAGCTCACCAACGGAGGGAAGCTTAGGAGAGACCCAGTACTTC
NA,TRBV7-2,NA,TRBJ2-4,CASSRLGPKNIQYF,TGTGCCAGCAGTCGACTAGGACCAAAAAACATTCAGTACTTC
TRBD2,TRBV6-5,few,TRBJ2-7,CASSLAGVALYEQYF,TGTGCCAGCAGCCTAGCGGGAGTCGCCCTTTACGAGCAGTACTTC
NA,TRBV9,few,TRBJ1-1,CASSVRGHTEAFF,TGTGCCAGCAGCGTTAGGGGTCACACTGAAGCTTTCTTT
NA,TRBV27,NA,TRBJ2-1,CASSFWAGNEQFF,TGTGCCAGCAGTTTTTGGGCGGGCAATGAGCAGTTCTTC
TRBD2,TRBV13,NA,TRBJ2-3,CASSGLAGGNVDTQYF,TGTGCCAGCAGCGGCCTAGCGGGGGGTAACGTAGATACGCAGTATTTT
TRBD1,TRBV5-1,NA,TRBJ2-5,CASSIATGGQETQYF,TGCGCCAGCAGTATTGCTACAGGGGGGCAAGAGACCCAGTACTTC
TRBD1,TRBV3-1/TRBV3-2,NA,TRBJ1-6,CASSHTRQGRSPLHF,TGTGCCAGCAGCCATACAAGACAGGGGAGGTCACCCCTCCACTTT
NA,TRBV6-5,NA,TRBJ1-5,CASSSVLDQPQHF,TGTGCCAGCAGTTCGGTCCTCGATCAGCCCCAGCATTTT
TRBD1,TRBV6-5,NA,TRBJ2-5,CASRTDRGPGETQYF,TGTGCCAGCAGGACCGACAGGGGGCCGGGAGAGACCCAGTACTTC
TRBD2,TRBV6-2/TRBV6-3,NA,TRBJ2-1,CASSYPQAGSDEQFF,TGTGCCAGCAGTTACCCCCAAGCGGGAAGCGATGAGCAGTTCTTC
NA,TRBV6-5,NA,TRBJ1-1,CASSPQTLFTEAFF,TGTGCCAGCAGTCCCCAGACTTTGTTCACTGAAGCTTTCTTT
NA,TRBV5-6,NA,TRBJ1-1,CASSGVSRGSDEAFF,TGTGCCAGCAGCGGCGTATCGAGGGGGAGTGATGAAGCTTTCTTT
NA,TRBV12-3/TRBV12-4,NA,TRBJ1-2,CASTPGQHYGYTF,TGTGCCAGCACCCCCGGACAGCACTATGGCTACACCTTC
NA,TRBV19,NA,TRBJ1-1,CASTERRATEAFF,TGTGCCAGTACCGAAAGGAGGGCTACTGAAGCTTTCTTT
NA,TRBV7-3,NA,TRBJ1-5,CASSPDRQQPQHF,TGTGCCAGCAGCCCTGACCGACAGCAGCCCCAGCATTTT
NA,TRBV21-1,NA,TRBJ2-1,CASSKERPTSGQFF,TGTGCCAGCAGCAAAGAGCGCCCTACTAGCGGCCAGTTCTTC
NA,TRBV5-4,few,TRBJ2-7,CASSPSSSDAKQYF,TGTGCCAGCAGCCCTAGCTCGTCGGACGCCAAGCAGTACTTC
TRBD1,TRBV11-2,few,TRBJ2-7,CASSQNRGRYYEQYF,TGTGCCAGCAGCCAGAACAGGGGGCGCTATTACGAGCAGTACTTC
NA,TRBV6-5,few,TRBJ1-3,CASRSGGSGNTIYF,TGTGCCAGCAGAAGTGGGGGCTCGGGAAACACCATATATTTT
TRBD2,TRBV20-1,few,TRBJ2-1,CSASSASGGAAEQFF,TGCAGTGCTAGTTCAGCTAGCGGGGGGGCGGCTGAGCAGTTCTTC
TRBD1,TRBV27,once,TRBJ2-3,CASSLRDRVWEYF,TGTGCCAGCAGTTTGCGGGACAGGGTATGGGAGTATTTT
TRBD1,TRBV18,NA,TRBJ2-3,CASSPGTGGTDTQYF,TGTGCCAGCTCACCTGGGACAGGGGGCACAGATACGCAGTATTTT
NA,TRBV6-5,NA,TRBJ1-2,CASRLEDYGYTF,TGTGCCAGCAGGTTAGAGGACTATGGCTACACCTTC
NA,TRBV5-1,NA,TRBJ1-1,CASSYNQRQMAEAFF,TGCGCCAGCAGTTATAACCAACGACAGATGGCTGAAGCTTTCTTT
NA,TRBV9,NA,TRBJ2-6,CASSQNRDSGSGANVLTF,TGTGCCAGCAGCCAGAACCGGGACAGCGGGTCTGGGGCCAACGTCCTGACTTTC
TRBD2,TRBV5-1,NA,TRBJ2-3,CASRRGTSVRTDTQYF,TGCGCCAGTCGCCGGGGAACTAGCGTCCGGACAGATACGCAGTATTTT
NA,TRBV6-5,NA,TRBJ2-3,CASSQTASTDTQYF,TGTGCCAGCAGCCAGACTGCGAGCACAGATACGCAGTATTTT
TRBD2,TRBV6-5,NA,TRBJ2-1,CASSSAGLADHNEQFF,TGTGCCAGCAGTTCCGCCGGGCTAGCGGACCACAATGAGCAGTTCTTC
TRBD2,TRBV20-1,NA,TRBJ2-1,CSASRGRALYNEQFF,TGCAGTGCTAGTCGGGGGAGGGCCCTTTACAATGAGCAGTTCTTC
NA,TRBV2,NA,TRBJ2-7,CASSLTGFYEQYF,TGTGCCAGCAGTCTCACAGGGTTCTACGAGCAGTACTTC
NA,TRBV18,few,TRBJ1-2,CASSPPFNRDYGYTF,TGTGCCAGCTCACCACCCTTCAACAGGGACTATGGCTACACCTTC
TRBD1,TRBV14,NA,TRBJ2-3,CASSHRRGLGEDTQYF,TGTGCCAGCAGCCATCGCAGGGGGCTAGGGGAAGATACGCAGTATTTT
NA,TRBV19,once,TRBJ2-1,CASSMRGGNNEQFF,TGTGCCAGTAGTATGAGGGGGGGGAACAATGAGCAGTTCTTC
NA,TRBV5-5,NA,TRBJ2-4,CASSFLAEQNIQYF,TGTGCCAGCAGCTTCCTGGCGGAACAAAACATTCAGTACTTC
NA,TRBV6-1,NA,TRBJ2-7,CASSELYEQYF,TGTGCCAGCAGTGAACTCTACGAGCAGTACTTC
TRBD1,TRBV10-2,NA,TRBJ1-4,CATRQGQGNEKLFF,TGCGCCACCCGACAGGGCCAGGGGAATGAAAAACTGTTTTTT
TRBD1,TRBV6-6,NA,TRBJ1-4,CASSLGQGYEKLFF,TGTGCCAGCAGTTTGGGACAGGGTTATGAAAAACTGTTTTTT
NA,TRBV5-1,NA,TRBJ2-5,CASSLYLPQETQYF,TGCGCCAGCAGCTTATATCTACCGCAAGAGACCCAGTACTTC
NA,TRBV5-8,NA,TRBJ1-3,CASSSRVFSGNTIYF,TGTGCCAGCAGCTCCAGGGTCTTCTCTGGAAACACCATATATTTT